Listed below are T cell receptor beta chains from one sample, sequenced in a study of blood T cell repertoires in COVID-19. This table comes from immunoSEQ multiplex PCR, and its TCRdb copy is limited to in-frame clones, with some not included. The repertoire holds 100,000 to 150,000 clones, with about 70% as singletons. The sequenced material came from peripheral blood. The receptors originated from a woman in her 70s with acute or convalescent COVID-19. The CDR3 runs from the conserved cysteine through the conserved F or W. D genes are given only for firm matches. Expanded clones are given a class, and other clones once, few, many or no size at all.

d_call	v_call	clone_size	j_call	cdr3_aa	cdr3_nt
TRBD1	TRBV7-9	NA	TRBJ2-3	CASSTGQGTDTQYF	TGTGCCAGCAGCACGGGACAGGGTACAGATACGCAGTATTTT
TRBD2	TRBV28	NA	TRBJ2-1	CASSTSGRDGEQFF	TGTGCCAGCAGTACTAGCGGGAGGGATGGTGAGCAGTTCTTC
TRBD1	TRBV10-2	NA	TRBJ2-5	CASSPTGGETQYF	TGCGCCAGCAGTCCGACAGGGGGAGAGACCCAGTACTTC
NA	TRBV19	few	TRBJ1-2	CAGNTDGLYGYTF	TGTGCCGGGAACACCGACGGACTCTATGGCTACACCTTC
TRBD2	TRBV5-1	NA	TRBJ2-7	CASSVTSGYEQYF	TGCGCCAGCAGCGTGACTAGCGGCTACGAGCAGTACTTC
NA	TRBV5-5	NA	TRBJ2-2	CASTYVAERTGELFF	TGTGCCAGCACCTACGTAGCGGAGCGCACCGGGGAGCTGTTTTTT
NA	TRBV2	NA	TRBJ2-5	CASSEVGLGETQYF	TGTGCCAGCAGTGAAGTCGGGTTGGGTGAGACCCAGTACTTC
TRBD1	TRBV7-2	NA	TRBJ1-2	CASSLGTGGYGYTF	TGTGCCAGCAGCTTAGGTACAGGGGGCTATGGCTACACCTTC
TRBD1	TRBV5-5	NA	TRBJ2-7	CASSYTGGASYEQYF	TGTGCCAGCAGCTATACAGGGGGCGCATCCTACGAGCAGTACTTC
TRBD2	TRBV11-2	NA	TRBJ2-7	CASSSPRGGDLVEQYF	TGTGCCAGCAGCTCCCCCCGGGGGGGGGATCTGGTCGAGCAGTACTTC
NA	TRBV11-2	NA	TRBJ2-3	CASSLAGFGTDTQYF	TGTGCCAGCAGCTTAGCGGGGTTTGGCACAGATACGCAGTATTTT
TRBD2	TRBV3-1/TRBV3-2	few	TRBJ2-3	CASSPSRGGSDTQYF	TGTGCCAGCAGCCCTTCGCGGGGGGGATCAGATACGCAGTATTTT
NA	TRBV18	NA	TRBJ2-1	CASSPQNNNEQFF	TGTGCCAGCTCACCACAAAATAACAATGAGCAGTTCTTC
NA	TRBV7-2	once	TRBJ2-7	CARARPEVYEQYF	TGTGCCAGGGCCCGACCGGAGGTCTACGAGCAGTACTTC
NA	TRBV2	many	TRBJ2-2	CASSELLTGELFF	TGTGCCAGCAGTGAACTCCTCACCGGGGAGCTGTTTTTT
NA	TRBV7-2	NA	TRBJ2-2	CASGLDYHTGELFF	TGTGCCAGCGGCTTAGACTACCACACCGGGGAGCTGTTTTTT
TRBD1	TRBV6-5	few	TRBJ2-2	CAIHLEGAQLGELFF	TGTGCCATTCATCTTGAGGGGGCGCAACTCGGGGAGCTGTTTTTT
TRBD1	TRBV3-1/TRBV3-2	NA	TRBJ1-1	CASNQPGGEAFF	TGTGCCAGCAACCAACCAGGGGGTGAAGCTTTCTTT
NA	TRBV7-8	once	TRBJ1-1	CASSLTENTEAFF	TGTGCCAGCAGCCTGACAGAGAACACTGAAGCTTTCTTT
TRBD2	TRBV2	NA	TRBJ2-1	CASSWEQGLAGAFSYNEQFF	TGTGCCAGCAGTTGGGAACAGGGACTAGCGGGGGCCTTCTCCTACAATGAGCAGTTCTTC
NA	TRBV6-2/TRBV6-3	few	TRBJ2-5	CASSYNTLPTQYF	TGTGCCAGCAGTTACAACACACTACCGACCCAGTACTTC
TRBD2	TRBV7-3	NA	TRBJ2-5	CASSLAGGEETQYF	TGTGCCAGCAGCTTAGCGGGAGGGGAGGAGACCCAGTACTTC
NA	TRBV4-2	few	TRBJ1-5	CASSQGTRGNQPQHF	TGTGCCAGCAGCCAAGGGACTCGAGGCAATCAGCCCCAGCATTTT
NA	TRBV11-3	NA	TRBJ1-1	CASSEQGGTEAFF	TGTGCCAGCAGCGAACAGGGTGGCACTGAAGCTTTCTTT
NA	TRBV5-1	NA	TRBJ2-7	CASSQLATEQYF	TGCGCCAGCAGCCAATTAGCGACCGAGCAGTACTTC
TRBD1	TRBV5-1	NA	TRBJ2-5	CASSLGQGVQETQYF	TGCGCCAGCAGCTTGGGACAGGGGGTACAAGAGACCCAGTACTTC
NA	TRBV5-1	once	TRBJ2-2	CASSLVGGWSGGELFF	TGCGCCAGCAGCTTGGTTGGGGGCTGGTCTGGCGGGGAGCTGTTTTTT
TRBD1	TRBV3-1/TRBV3-2	NA	TRBJ1-2	CASSHGDRANYGYTF	TGTGCCAGCAGCCACGGGGACAGGGCTAACTATGGCTACACCTTC